The clone carrying this T cell receptor (beta chain) was observed a handful of times. Its antigen remains unidentified. Original data processing: Without quality scores, immunoSEQ junctional reads could not be filtered like full-length reads. Method: immunoSEQ multiplex PCR; TCRdb's copy keeps in-frame clones and lacks some. V, J and clone size are those of that table, while D and trimming were read from the DNA. This table has hundreds of thousands of clones, less than 85% appearing once. The CDR3 sequence is 14 residues long. Looked up from germline, CDR1 is MNHNS and CDR2 is SASEGT. V dropped 4 bases and J dropped 5 bases, with 12 bases sitting between them. This sample was included in a study of shared clonotypes between healthy human individuals. Findings and caveats of the study: Larger estimated richness was generally recorded for naive subsets relative to memory subsets. The authors expected sequencing depth to affect clonotype sharing among donors. Lower generation probabilities were found for non-shared clonotypes than for those shared by all four donors.

The receptor comes from a woman between 25 and 40 years old in good health. Sequencing used memory CD4+ T cells sorted from blood. Subset described: CD45RA-negative fraction. J is TRBJ1-5 and V is TRBV6-1; D may be TRBD1 (5 bases). The CDR3 sequence: CASSGGTDYQPQHF. In DNA form, the CDR3 reads TGTGCCAGCAGTGGCGGGACGGATTATCAGCCCCAGCATTTT.